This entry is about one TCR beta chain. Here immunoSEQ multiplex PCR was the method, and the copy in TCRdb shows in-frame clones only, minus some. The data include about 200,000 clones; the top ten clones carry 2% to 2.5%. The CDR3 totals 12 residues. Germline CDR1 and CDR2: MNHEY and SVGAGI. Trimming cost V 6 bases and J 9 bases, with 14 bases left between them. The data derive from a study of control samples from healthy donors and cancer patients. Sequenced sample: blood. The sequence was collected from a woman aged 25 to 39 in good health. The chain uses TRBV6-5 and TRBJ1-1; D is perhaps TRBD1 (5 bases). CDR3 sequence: CASSNPGGKAFF. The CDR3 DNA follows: TGTGCCAGCAGCAACCCTGGGGGAAAAGCTTTCTTT.